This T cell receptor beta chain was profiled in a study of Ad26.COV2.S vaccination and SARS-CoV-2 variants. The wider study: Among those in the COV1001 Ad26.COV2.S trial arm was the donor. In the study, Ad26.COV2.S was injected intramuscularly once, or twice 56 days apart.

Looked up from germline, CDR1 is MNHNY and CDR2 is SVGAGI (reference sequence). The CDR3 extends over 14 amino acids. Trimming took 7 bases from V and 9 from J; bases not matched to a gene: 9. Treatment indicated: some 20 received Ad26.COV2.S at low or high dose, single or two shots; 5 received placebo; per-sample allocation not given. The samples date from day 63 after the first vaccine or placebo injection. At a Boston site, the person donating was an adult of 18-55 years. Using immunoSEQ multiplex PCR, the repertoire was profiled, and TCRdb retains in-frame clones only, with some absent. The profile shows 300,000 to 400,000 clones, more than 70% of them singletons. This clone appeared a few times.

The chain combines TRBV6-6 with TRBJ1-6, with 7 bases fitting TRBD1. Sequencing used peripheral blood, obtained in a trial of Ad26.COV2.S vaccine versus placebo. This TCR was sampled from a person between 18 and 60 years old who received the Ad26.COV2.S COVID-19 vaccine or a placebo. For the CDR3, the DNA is TGTGCCAGCAATTTGGGAGGGGGCAGTTCACCCCTCCACTTT. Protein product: CASNLGGGSSPLHF.